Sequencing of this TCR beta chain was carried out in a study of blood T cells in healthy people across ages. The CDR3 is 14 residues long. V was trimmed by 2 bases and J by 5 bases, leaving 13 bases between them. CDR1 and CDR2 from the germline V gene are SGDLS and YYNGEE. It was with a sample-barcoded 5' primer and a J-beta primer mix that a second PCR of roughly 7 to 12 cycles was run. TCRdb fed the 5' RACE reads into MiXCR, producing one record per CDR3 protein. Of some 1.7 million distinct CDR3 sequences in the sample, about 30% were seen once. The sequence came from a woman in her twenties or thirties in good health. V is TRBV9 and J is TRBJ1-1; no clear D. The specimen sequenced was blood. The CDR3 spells CASSVQADATEAFF. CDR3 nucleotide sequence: TGTGCCAGCAGCGTCCAAGCTGACGCTACTGAAGCTTTCTTT. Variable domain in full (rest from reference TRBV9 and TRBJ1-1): DSGVTQTPKHLITATGQRVTLRCSPRSGDLSVYWYQQSLDQGLQFLIQYYNGEERAKGNILERFSAQQFPDLHSELNLSSLELGDSALYFCASSVQADATEAFFGQGTRLTVV.